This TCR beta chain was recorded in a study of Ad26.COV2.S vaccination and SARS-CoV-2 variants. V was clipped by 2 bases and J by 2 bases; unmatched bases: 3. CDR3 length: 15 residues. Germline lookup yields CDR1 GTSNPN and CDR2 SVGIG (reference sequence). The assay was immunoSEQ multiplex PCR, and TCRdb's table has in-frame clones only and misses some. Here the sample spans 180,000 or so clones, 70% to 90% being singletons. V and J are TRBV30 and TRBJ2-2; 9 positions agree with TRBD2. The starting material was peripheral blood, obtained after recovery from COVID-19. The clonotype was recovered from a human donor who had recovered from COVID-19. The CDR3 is CAWSLAGRNTGELFF. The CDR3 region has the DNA TGTGCCTGGAGTCTAGCGGGGAGAAACACCGGGGAGCTGTTTTTT.